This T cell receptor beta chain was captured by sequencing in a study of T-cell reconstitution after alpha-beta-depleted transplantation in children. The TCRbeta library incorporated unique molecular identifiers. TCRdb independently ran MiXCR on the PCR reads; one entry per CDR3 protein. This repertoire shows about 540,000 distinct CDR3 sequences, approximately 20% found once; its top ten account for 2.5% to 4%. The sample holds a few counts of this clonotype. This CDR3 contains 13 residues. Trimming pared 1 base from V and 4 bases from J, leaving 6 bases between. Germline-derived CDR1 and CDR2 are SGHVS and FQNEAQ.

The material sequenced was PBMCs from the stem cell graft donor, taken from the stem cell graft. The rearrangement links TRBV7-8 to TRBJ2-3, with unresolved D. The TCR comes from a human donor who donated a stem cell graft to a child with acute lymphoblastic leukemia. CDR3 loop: CASSLEDPDTQYF. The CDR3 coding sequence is TGTGCCAGCAGCTTAGAGGACCCAGATACGCAGTATTTT.